Presented here are 14 T cell receptor beta chains from one specimen sequenced in a study of regulatory T cells in long-lasting Graves disease. Time point defined: newly diagnosed GD, antithyroid drugs for less than 3 months. PBMC-derived RNA was used for the TCR library. Combining iRepertoire HTBI primers with Arm-PCR of CDR3 regions, the authors built TCR beta libraries. In TCRdb, the multiplex PCR reads were re-called with MiXCR into one record per CDR3 protein. Among 450,000 to 500,000 distinct CDR3 sequences, 16% were seen once, and the ten largest hold 12%. These data also formed part of another study, on T cells in Graves' hyperthyroidism and ophthalmopathy.

Sequencing used peripheral blood mononuclear cells (PBMCs), obtained at new diagnosis, from a patient treated with antithyroid drugs. The source of these receptors is a man aged 35-49 years with Graves disease.

This clonotype was counted many times. The V call is TRBV24-1, the J call TRBJ2-7; TRBD1 matches 8 bases. Germline V lookup: CDR1 KGHDR, CDR2 SFDVKD. Trimming at V came to 4 bases and at J to 7 bases, leaving 8 bases not matched to a gene. The CDR3 extends over 14 amino acids. The CDR3 loop is CATSESGTGEEQYF. The CDR3 DNA sequence: TGTGCCACCAGTGAGTCCGGGACAGGTGAGGAGCAGTACTTC.

This clonotype was counted at least ten times. The V call is TRBV7-3, the J call TRBJ2-7; D perhaps matches TRBD1 (5 bases). Trimming shortened V by 0 bases and J by 6 bases, and 9 bases separated the two germline ends. The CDR3 has 13 amino acids. The germline V gene encodes CDR1 SGHTA and CDR2 FQGTGA. CDR3 sequence: CASSLTQGFEQYF. CDR3 in DNA: TGTGCCAGCAGCTTAACCCAGGGTTTCGAGCAGTACTTC. Full variable domain (missing parts from reference TRBV7-3 and TRBJ2-7): GAGVSQTPSNKVTEKGKYVELRCDPISGHTALYWYRQSLGQGPEFLIYFQGTGAADDSGLPNDRFFAVRPEGSVSTLKIQRTERGDSAVYLCASSLTQGFEQYFGPGTRLTVT.

The chain couples TRBV29-1 to TRBJ2-5; 11 nucleotides match TRBD1. J gave up 5 bases and V 7 bases, and 3 bases lay outside the gene matches. CDR3 length equals 12 residues. Germline V CDR1 and CDR2: SQVTM, ANQGSEA. In DNA form, the CDR3 reads TGCAGCGGGACAGGGGGCTGGGAGACCCAGTACTTC. Residues: CSGTGGWETQYF.

The J gene is TRBJ1-1, the V gene TRBV29-1, with a tentative D call TRBD1 (5 bases). Trimming removed 4 bases from V and 1 base from J, with 10 bases in between. The germline V gene encodes CDR1 SQVTM and CDR2 ANQGSEA. CDR3 length equals 13 residues. CDR3 nucleotide sequence: TGCAGCGTTGGAAACAGGCAGAACACTGAAGCTTTCTTT. Residues: CSVGNRQNTEAFF.

A few counts support this clonotype. At one end, the junction sequence differs from germline, possibly due to a read error. The chain joins TRBV7-3 to TRBJ2-3; 7 bases are a match to TRBD2. The CDR3 totals 14 residues. Germline-derived CDR1 and CDR2 are SGHTA and FQGTGA. The CDR3 DNA sequence: TGTGCCAGCAGCCCAACTAGCGCACAAGATGCGCAGTATTTT. This gives the protein CASSPTSAQDAQYF. Combining the CDR3 with reference TRBV7-3 and TRBJ2-3 gives the whole variable domain GAGVSQTPSNKVTEKGKYVELRCDPISGHTALYWYRQSLGQGPEFLIYFQGTGAADDSGLPNDRFFAVRPEGSVSTLKIQRTERGDSAVYLCASSPTSAQDAQYFGPGTRLTVL.

CDR3 sequence reads: CASSYPFGGELFF. The CDR3 DNA follows: TGTGCCAGCAGTTACCCCTTCGGCGGGGAGCTGTTTTTT. The V call is TRBV6-9, the J call TRBJ2-2; D ambiguous. This CDR3 is built from 13 residues. CDR1 and CDR2 (germline): MNHGY, SVAAGI. With 3 bases removed from V and 7 bases from J, the gap between germline ends came to 9 bases.

Ten or more counts support this clonotype. V gene TRBV20-1 combines with J gene TRBJ2-3; the D is unclear. The germline V gene encodes CDR1 DFQATT and CDR2 SNEGSKA (reference sequence). There are 14 residues in the CDR3. With 0 bases removed from V and 9 bases from J, the gap between germline ends came to 16 bases. In nucleotides, the CDR3 is TGCAGTGCTAGAGACGTGACGAGCTTGGGAACGCAGTATTTT. Its protein product is CSARDVTSLGTQYF.

About this clonotype itself: The junction shows a germline mismatch at one end, possibly a read error. The genes are TRBV7-7 and TRBJ2-5; weak D call: TRBD2 (6 bases). Germline CDR1 reads SSHAT; CDR2 reads FNYEAQ (reference sequence). The CDR3 loop spans 14 amino acids. CDR3 DNA: TGTGCTAGCAGCGGCTCCGGGAGTTTCGAGACCCAGTACTTC. Its protein product is CASSGSGSFETQYF.

The table lists this clonotype with many counts. This chain uses TRBV11-2 with TRBJ1-1; D not certain. Trimming took off 1 base at V and 1 base at J, with 10 bases between the two ends. Germline loops: CDR1 SGHAT, CDR2 FQNNGV. The CDR3 spans 15 residues. As DNA, the CDR3 is TGTGCCAGCAGCTTAGTAGGCAACAGGAACACTGAAGCTTTCTTT. Its translation is CASSLVGNRNTEAFF.

Remarks on this clonotype: A much larger clone is a single base away; this may be a read error. In DNA form, the CDR3 reads TGCAGTGCTAGAGGGACTAGCGGGAGGTTGAGAGCTTACAATGAGCAGTTCTTC. Encoded protein: CSARGTSGRLRAYNEQFF. J is TRBJ2-1 and V is TRBV20-1; TRBD2 matches 14 bases. The V segment lost 1 base and the J segment 4 bases; nucleotides outside the gene matches: 9. The germline V gene has CDR1 DFQATT and CDR2 SNEGSKA (reference sequence). This CDR3 is built from 18 residues.

This clonotype appeared many times. The gene calls are TRBV20-1 and TRBJ2-3; TRBD2 aligns across 13 bases. The trim removed 3 bases at V and 9 bases at J, leaving 9 bases unmatched. This CDR3 has 15 amino acids. Germline CDR1 DFQATT, CDR2 SNEGSKA (reference sequence). The CDR3 reads CSARQTSGRPWTQYF. CDR3 coding DNA: TGCAGTGCTAGGCAGACTAGCGGGAGGCCGTGGACGCAGTATTTT.

This clonotype was detected many times. The gene calls are TRBV24-1 and TRBJ2-1; TRBD2 matches 7 bases. The CDR3 totals 14 residues. CDR1 KGHDR and CDR2 SFDVKD come from the germline V gene. Trimming removed 9 bases from V and 4 bases from J; junction bases left unmatched: 8. CDR3 loop: CATESGGLYNEQFF. The DNA for the CDR3 is TGTGCCACCGAGTCGGGAGGTTTATACAATGAGCAGTTCTTC.

This clonotype was detected ten times or more. One end of the junction does not line up with germline, which may come from a read error. The chain links TRBV11-1 to TRBJ2-7; 8 nucleotides agree with TRBD1. The germline V gene encodes CDR1 SGHAT and CDR2 FQDESV (reference sequence). The CDR3 is 13 residues long. The chain's CDR3 is CASSPRGTGEFLF. The CDR3 DNA reads TGTGCCAGCAGCCCACGAGGGACAGGAGAGTTTCTCTTC. The complete variable domain, with remaining parts taken from reference TRBV11-1 and TRBJ2-7, reads EAEVAQSPRYKITEKSQAVAFWCDPISGHATLYWYRQILGQGPELLVQFQDESVVDDSQLPKDRFSAERLKGVDSTLKIQPAELGDSAMYLCASSPRGTGEFLFGPGTRLTVT.

The genes are TRBV7-9 and TRBJ2-3, with D unclear. This CDR3 region has 15 residues. The V gene's germline CDR1 is SEHNR and CDR2 FQNEAQ (reference sequence). V was cut by 1 base and J by 1 base, with 9 bases left in between. The CDR3 sequence: CASSLGDTGTDTQYF. CDR3 nucleotide sequence: TGTGCCAGCAGCTTAGGGGATACGGGCACAGATACGCAGTATTTT.